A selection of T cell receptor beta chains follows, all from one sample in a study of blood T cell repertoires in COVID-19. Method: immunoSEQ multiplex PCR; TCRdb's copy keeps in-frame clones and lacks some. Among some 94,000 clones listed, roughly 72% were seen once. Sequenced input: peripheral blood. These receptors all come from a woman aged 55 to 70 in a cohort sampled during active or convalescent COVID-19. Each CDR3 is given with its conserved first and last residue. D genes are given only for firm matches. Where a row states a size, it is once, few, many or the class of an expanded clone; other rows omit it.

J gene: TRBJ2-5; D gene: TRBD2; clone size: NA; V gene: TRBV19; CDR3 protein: CASMERGHGKTQYF; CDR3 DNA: TGTGCCAGTATGGAGCGGGGCCACGGGAAGACCCAGTACTTC
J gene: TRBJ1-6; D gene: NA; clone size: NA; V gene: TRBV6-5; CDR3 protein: CASRRTTDDNSPLHF; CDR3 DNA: TGTGCCAGCAGGCGGACAACAGACGATAATTCACCCCTCCACTTT
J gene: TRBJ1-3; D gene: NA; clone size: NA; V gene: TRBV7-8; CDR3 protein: CASRRTASGNTIYF; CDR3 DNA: TGTGCCAGCAGACGGACAGCCTCTGGAAACACCATATATTTT
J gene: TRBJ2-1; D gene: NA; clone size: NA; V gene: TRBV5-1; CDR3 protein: CASSLVLNEQFF; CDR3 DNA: TGCGCCAGCAGCTTGGTTCTCAATGAGCAGTTCTTC
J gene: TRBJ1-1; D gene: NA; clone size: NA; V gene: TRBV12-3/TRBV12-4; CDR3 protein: CASGRANTEAFF; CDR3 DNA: TGTGCCAGCGGCAGGGCAAACACTGAAGCTTTCTTT
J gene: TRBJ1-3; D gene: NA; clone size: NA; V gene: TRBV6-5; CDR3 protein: CASSNTHSGNTIYF; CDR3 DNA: TGTGCCAGCAGTAACACACACTCTGGAAACACCATATATTTT
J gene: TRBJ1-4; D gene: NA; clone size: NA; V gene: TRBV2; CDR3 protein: CASSDMGQRVATNEKLFF; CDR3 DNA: TGTGCCAGCAGTGATATGGGGCAGAGAGTTGCAACTAATGAAAAACTGTTTTTT
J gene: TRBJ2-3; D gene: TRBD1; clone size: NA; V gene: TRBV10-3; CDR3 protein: CAIRGTGSTDTQYF; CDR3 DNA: TGTGCCATCAGGGGGACAGGGAGCACAGATACGCAGTATTTT
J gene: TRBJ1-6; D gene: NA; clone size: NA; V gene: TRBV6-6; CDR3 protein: CASSYSRAIESPLHF; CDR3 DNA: TGTGCCAGCAGTTACTCGAGGGCTATAGAGTCACCCCTCCACTTT
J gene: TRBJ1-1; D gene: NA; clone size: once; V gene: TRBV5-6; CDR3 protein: CASRGARVTEAFF; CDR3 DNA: TGTGCCAGCCGGGGGGCGAGGGTCACTGAAGCTTTCTTT
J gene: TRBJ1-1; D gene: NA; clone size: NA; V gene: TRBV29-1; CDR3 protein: CSVEVQGKVNTEAFF; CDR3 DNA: TGCAGCGTTGAAGTTCAGGGAAAGGTGAACACTGAAGCTTTCTTT
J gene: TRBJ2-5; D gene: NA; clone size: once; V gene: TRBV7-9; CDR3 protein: CASSLTGTETQYF; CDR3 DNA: TGTGCCAGCAGCCTCACAGGGACGGAGACCCAGTACTTC
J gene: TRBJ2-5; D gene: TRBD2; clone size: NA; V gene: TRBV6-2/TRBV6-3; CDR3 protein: CASSYTRLAVETQYF; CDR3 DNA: TGTGCCAGCAGTTACACGAGACTAGCGGTGGAGACCCAGTACTTC
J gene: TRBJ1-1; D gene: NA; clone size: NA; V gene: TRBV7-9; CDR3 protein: CASSLRRGATEAFF; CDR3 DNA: TGTGCCAGCTCTTTAAGACGGGGGGCCACTGAAGCTTTCTTT
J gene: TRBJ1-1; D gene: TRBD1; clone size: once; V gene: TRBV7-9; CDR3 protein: CASSPPRWTGGAGTEAFF; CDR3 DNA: TGTGCCAGCAGCCCCCCGAGGTGGACAGGGGGCGCGGGGACTGAAGCTTTCTTT
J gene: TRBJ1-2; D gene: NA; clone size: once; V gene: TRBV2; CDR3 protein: CASMGAWGYTF; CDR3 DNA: TGTGCCAGCATGGGGGCGTGGGGCTACACCTTC
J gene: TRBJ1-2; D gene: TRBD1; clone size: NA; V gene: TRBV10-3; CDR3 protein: CAITGPGQGGHYGYTF; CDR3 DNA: TGTGCCATCACCGGTCCGGGACAGGGGGGACACTATGGCTACACCTTC
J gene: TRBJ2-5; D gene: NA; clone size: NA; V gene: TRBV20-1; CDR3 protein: CSATGQETQYF; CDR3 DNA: TGCAGTGCTACAGGGCAAGAGACCCAGTACTTC
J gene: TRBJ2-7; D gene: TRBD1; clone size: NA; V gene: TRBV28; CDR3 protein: CASSLPGQGRHEQYF; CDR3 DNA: TGTGCCAGCAGTTTACCGGGACAGGGGCGCCACGAGCAGTACTTC
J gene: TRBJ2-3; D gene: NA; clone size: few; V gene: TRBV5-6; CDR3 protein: CASSLVSGTPTSTDTQYF; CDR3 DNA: TGTGCCAGCAGCTTGGTGTCAGGCACTCCAACTAGCACAGATACGCAGTATTTT
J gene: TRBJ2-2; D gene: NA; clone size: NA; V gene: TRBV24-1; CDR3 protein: CATSGVYTGELFF; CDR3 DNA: TGTGCCACCAGCGGGGTCTACACCGGGGAGCTGTTTTTT
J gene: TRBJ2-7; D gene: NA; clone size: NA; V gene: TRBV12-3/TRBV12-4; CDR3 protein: CASRGGELYEQYF; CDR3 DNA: TGTGCCAGCCGAGGGGGAGAACTCTACGAGCAGTACTTC
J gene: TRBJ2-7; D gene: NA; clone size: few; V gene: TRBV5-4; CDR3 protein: CASSLTGFYEQYF; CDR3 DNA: TGTGCCAGCAGCTTAACGGGATTCTACGAGCAGTACTTC
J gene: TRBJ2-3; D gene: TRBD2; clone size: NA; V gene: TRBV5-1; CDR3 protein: CASTPGLLSGGAADTQYF; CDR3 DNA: TGCGCCAGCACCCCCGGTCTCCTCAGCGGGGGGGCCGCAGATACGCAGTATTTT
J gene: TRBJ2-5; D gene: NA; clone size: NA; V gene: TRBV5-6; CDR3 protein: CASSLEQGMWYQETQYF; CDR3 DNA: TGTGCCAGCAGCTTGGAGCAGGGTATGTGGTACCAAGAGACCCAGTACTTC
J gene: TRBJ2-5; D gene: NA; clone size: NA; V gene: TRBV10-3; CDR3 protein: CAIGPGREETQYF; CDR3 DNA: TGTGCCATCGGTCCAGGTCGGGAGGAGACCCAGTACTTC
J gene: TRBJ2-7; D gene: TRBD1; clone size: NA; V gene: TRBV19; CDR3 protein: CASSDTDRAYEQYF; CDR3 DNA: TGTGCCAGTAGTGACACTGACAGGGCCTACGAGCAGTACTTC
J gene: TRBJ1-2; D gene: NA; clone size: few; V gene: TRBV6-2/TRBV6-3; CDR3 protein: CASSLQVYDGYTF; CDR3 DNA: TGTGCCAGCAGCCTACAGGTTTACGATGGCTACACCTTC
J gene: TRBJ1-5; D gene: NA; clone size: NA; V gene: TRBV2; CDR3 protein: CASSFSQGRNQPQHF; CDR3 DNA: TGTGCCAGCAGCTTTAGTCAGGGAAGGAATCAGCCCCAGCATTTT
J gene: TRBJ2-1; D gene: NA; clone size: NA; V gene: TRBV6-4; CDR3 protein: CASSATGHTTNEQFF; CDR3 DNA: TGTGCCAGCAGTGCTACGGGACATACGACCAATGAGCAGTTCTTC
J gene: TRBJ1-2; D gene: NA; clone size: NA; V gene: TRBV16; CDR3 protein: CASSQSIVTENYGYTF; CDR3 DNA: TGTGCCAGCAGCCAATCGATAGTCACGGAGAACTATGGCTACACCTTC
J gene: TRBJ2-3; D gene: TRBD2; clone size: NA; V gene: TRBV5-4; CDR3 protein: CASSLGPLAGGTDTQYF; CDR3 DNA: TGTGCCAGCAGCTTGGGGCCTCTAGCGGGGGGGACAGATACGCAGTATTTT
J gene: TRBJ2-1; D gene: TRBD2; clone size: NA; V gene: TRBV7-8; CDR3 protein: CASSDDLGLALYNEQFF; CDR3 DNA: TGTGCCAGCAGCGACGACTTGGGACTAGCTCTATACAATGAGCAGTTCTTC
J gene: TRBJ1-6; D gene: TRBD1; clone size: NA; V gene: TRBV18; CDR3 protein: CASSPGEGAPPLHF; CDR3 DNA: TGTGCCAGCTCACCCGGCGAGGGGGCCCCACCCCTCCACTTT
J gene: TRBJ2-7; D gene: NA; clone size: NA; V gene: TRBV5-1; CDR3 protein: CASSFSNGQYYEQYF; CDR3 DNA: TGCGCCAGCAGCTTTTCGAACGGTCAATACTACGAGCAGTACTTC
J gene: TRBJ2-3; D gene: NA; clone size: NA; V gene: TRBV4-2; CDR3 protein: CASSQGTVDTQYF; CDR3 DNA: TGTGCCAGCAGCCAAGGCACGGTTGATACGCAGTATTTT
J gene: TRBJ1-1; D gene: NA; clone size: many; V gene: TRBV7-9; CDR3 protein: CASSFRGNTEAFF; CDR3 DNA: TGTGCCAGCAGCTTCCGAGGGAACACTGAAGCTTTCTTT
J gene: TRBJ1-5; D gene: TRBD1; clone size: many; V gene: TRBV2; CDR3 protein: CASSEGQRNQPQHF; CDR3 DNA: TGTGCCAGCAGTGAGGGACAGCGCAATCAGCCCCAGCATTTT
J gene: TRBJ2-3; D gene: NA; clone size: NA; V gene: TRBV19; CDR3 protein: CASSIDRRFSVTTTDTQYF; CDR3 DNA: TGTGCCAGTAGTATAGATCGGAGGTTTTCGGTTACCACCACAGATACGCAGTATTTT
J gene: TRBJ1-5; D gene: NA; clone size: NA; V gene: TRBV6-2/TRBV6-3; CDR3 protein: CASSSQGGGYQPQHF; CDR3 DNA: TGTGCCAGCAGTTCCCAAGGCGGTGGTTATCAGCCCCAGCATTTT
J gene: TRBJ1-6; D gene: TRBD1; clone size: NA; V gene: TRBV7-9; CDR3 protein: CASSIGQGNNSPLHF; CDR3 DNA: TGTGCCAGCAGCATCGGACAGGGAAATAATTCACCCCTCCACTTT
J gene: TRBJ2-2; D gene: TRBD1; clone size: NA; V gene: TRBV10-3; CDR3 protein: CAISESTGVNTGELFF; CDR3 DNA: TGTGCCATCAGTGAGTCGACAGGGGTAAACACCGGGGAGCTGTTTTTT
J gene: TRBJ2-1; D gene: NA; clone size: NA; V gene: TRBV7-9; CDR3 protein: CASSLDRFNEQFF; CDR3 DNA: TGTGCCAGCAGCTTAGACAGGTTCAATGAGCAGTTCTTC
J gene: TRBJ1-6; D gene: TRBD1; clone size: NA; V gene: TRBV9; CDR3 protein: CASSGPGQGPISSYNSPLHF; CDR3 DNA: TGTGCCAGCAGCGGACCGGGACAGGGCCCCATTAGCTCCTATAATTCACCCCTCCACTTT
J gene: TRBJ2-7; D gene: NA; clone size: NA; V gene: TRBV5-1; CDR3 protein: CASSTGDTYEQYF; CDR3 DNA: TGCGCCAGCAGCACCGGGGACACCTACGAGCAGTACTTC
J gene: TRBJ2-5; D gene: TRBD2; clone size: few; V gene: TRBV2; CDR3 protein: CASSNSAGGFQETQYF; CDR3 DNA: TGTGCCAGCAGTAACTCGGCGGGGGGATTCCAAGAGACCCAGTACTTC
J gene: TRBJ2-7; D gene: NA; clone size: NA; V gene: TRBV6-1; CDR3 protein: CASSDNSRYEQYF; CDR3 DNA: TGTGCCAGCAGTGACAATAGTAGATACGAGCAGTACTTC
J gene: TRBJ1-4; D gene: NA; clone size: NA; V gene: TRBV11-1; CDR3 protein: CASSLSGYREEKLFF; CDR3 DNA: TGTGCCAGCAGCTTATCGGGATACCGGGAGGAAAAACTGTTTTTT
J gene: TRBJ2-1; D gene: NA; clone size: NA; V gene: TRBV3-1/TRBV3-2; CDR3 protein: CASSQAVGPGPGEQFF; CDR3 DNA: TGTGCCAGCAGCCAAGCTGTGGGGCCAGGGCCGGGTGAGCAGTTCTTC
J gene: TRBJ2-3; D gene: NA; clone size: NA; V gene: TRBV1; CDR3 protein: CTSSALGTSGVTDTQYF; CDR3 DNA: TGCACCAGCAGCGCGTTAGGGACTAGCGGGGTCACAGATACGCAGTATTTT
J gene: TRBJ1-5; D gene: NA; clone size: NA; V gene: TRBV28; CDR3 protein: CASSPGGGVNQPQHF; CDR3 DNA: TGTGCCAGCAGTCCGGGGGGGGGAGTTAATCAGCCCCAGCATTTT
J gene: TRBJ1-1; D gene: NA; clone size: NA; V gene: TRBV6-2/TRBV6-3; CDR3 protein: CASSGQGRTEAFF; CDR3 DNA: TGTGCCAGCAGTGGTCAGGGTAGAACTGAAGCTTTCTTT
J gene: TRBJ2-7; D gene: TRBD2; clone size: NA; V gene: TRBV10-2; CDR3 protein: CASSGAGGPYEQYF; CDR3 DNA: TGCGCCAGCAGTGGGGCGGGGGGGCCCTACGAGCAGTACTTC
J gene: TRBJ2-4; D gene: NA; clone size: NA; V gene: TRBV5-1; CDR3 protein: CASSLTGDWAKNIQYF; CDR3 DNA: TGCGCCAGCAGCCTTACAGGCGACTGGGCCAAAAACATTCAGTACTTC
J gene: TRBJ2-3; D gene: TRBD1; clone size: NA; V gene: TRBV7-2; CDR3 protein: CASSFQGADTDTQYF; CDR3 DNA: TGTGCCAGCAGCTTTCAGGGGGCGGACACAGATACGCAGTATTTT
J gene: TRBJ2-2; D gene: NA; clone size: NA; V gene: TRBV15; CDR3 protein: CATSRERVPNTGELFF; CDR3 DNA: TGTGCCACCAGCAGAGAGAGGGTTCCGAACACCGGGGAGCTGTTTTTT
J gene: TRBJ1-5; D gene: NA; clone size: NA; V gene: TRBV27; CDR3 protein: CASSSLTGSNQPQHF; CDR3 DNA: TGTGCCAGCAGCTCCCTCACCGGGAGCAATCAGCCCCAGCATTTT
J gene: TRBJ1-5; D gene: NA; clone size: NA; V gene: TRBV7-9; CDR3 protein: CASSLGTDSNQPQHF; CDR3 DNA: TGTGCCAGCAGCTTAGGGACAGATAGCAATCAGCCCCAGCATTTT